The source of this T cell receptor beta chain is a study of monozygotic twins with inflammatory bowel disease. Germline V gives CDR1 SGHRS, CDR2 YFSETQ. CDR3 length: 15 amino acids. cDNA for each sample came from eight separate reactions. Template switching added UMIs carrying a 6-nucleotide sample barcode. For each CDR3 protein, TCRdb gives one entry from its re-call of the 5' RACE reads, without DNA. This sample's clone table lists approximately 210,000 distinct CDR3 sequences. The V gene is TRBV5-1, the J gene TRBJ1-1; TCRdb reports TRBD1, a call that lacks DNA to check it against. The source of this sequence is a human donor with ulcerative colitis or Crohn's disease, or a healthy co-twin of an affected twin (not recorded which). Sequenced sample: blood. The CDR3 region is CASSYSRGQGTEAFF.